The next 13 T cell receptor beta chains were all read from a single sample in a study of regulatory T cells in long-lasting Graves disease. The time point was: newly diagnosed GD, antithyroid drugs for less than 3 months. The authors made the TCR library using RNA they extracted from PBMCs. The authors built TCR beta libraries using iRepertoire HTBI primers and Arm-PCR of CDR3 regions. From the multiplex PCR reads, TCRdb called clonotypes with MiXCR, one entry per CDR3 protein. This table has approximately 390,000 distinct CDR3 sequences, 15% to 20% appearing once. Another study also made use of these data, one on T cells in Graves' hyperthyroidism and ophthalmopathy.

The sample consisted of peripheral blood mononuclear cells (PBMCs), taken at new diagnosis, from a patient treated with antithyroid drugs. Source of these receptors: a woman between 18 and 29 years old with Graves disease.

The chain has TRBV24-1 and TRBJ1-2; D uncertain. With 5 bases removed from V and 6 bases from J, the gap between germline ends came to 9 bases. CDR3 length: 12 amino acids. In germline, CDR1 is KGHDR, CDR2 SFDVKD. CDR3 amino acids: CATSGVGDGYTF. The CDR3 region has the DNA TGTGCCACCAGTGGGGTAGGAGATGGCTACACCTTC.

There are a few counts of this clonotype. As DNA, the CDR3 is TGTGCCCTACAGGGAAACACTGAAGCTTTCTTT. Translated, it gives CALQGNTEAFF. V is TRBV6-1 and J is TRBJ1-1, with D perhaps matching TRBD1 (6 bases). CDR1 MNHNS and CDR2 SASEGT come from the germline V gene. The CDR3 consists of 11 residues. Trimming cost V 11 bases and J 2 bases, with 9 bases left between them.

This clonotype was seen at least ten times. The chain couples TRBV5-1 to TRBJ2-3; D call uncertain. Germline V lookup: CDR1 SGHRS, CDR2 YFSETQ. V was trimmed by 4 bases and J by 4 bases, leaving 13 bases between them. This CDR3 is built from 14 residues. CDR3 residues: CASSPSQPADTQYF. In nucleotides, the CDR3 is TGCGCCAGCAGCCCCTCGCAGCCGGCAGATACGCAGTATTTT. The variable domain in full, with the rest retrieved from reference TRBV5-1 and TRBJ2-3, is KAGVTQTPRYLIKTRGQQVTLSCSPISGHRSVSWYQQTPGQGLQFLFEYFSETQRNKGNFPGRFSGRQFSNSRSEMNVSTLELGDSALYLCASSPSQPADTQYFGPGTRLTVL.

This clonotype was seen a few times. The V and J genes are TRBV28 and TRBJ1-2, with D uncertain. Looked up from germline, CDR1 is MDHEN and CDR2 is SYDVKM. This CDR3 contains 15 residues. V shed 6 bases and J shed 3 bases, with 17 bases lying between them. The DNA of the CDR3 is TGTGCCAGCAGCCTATTGGGGAAGGAAGACTATGGCTACACCTTC. Encoded protein: CASSLLGKEDYGYTF.

The V and J genes are TRBV2 and TRBJ1-2; a weak D match, TRBD1 (5 bases). With 6 bases removed from V and 7 bases from J, the gap between germline ends came to 18 bases. Germline V gene lookup returns CDR1 SNHLY and CDR2 FYNNEI. The CDR3 has 14 amino acids. CDR3 amino acids: CASRGQGSIGGYTF. The CDR3 region has the DNA TGTGCCAGCAGGGGGCAGGGTAGTATTGGTGGCTACACCTTC.

The table lists this clonotype with a few counts. The chain has TRBV20-1 and TRBJ1-6, with D perhaps matching TRBD1 (5 bases). This CDR3 has 16 residues. The germline V and J ends were trimmed by 0 bases and 7 bases, with 16 bases remaining between them. Germline V gene sequence: CDR1 DFQATT, CDR2 SNEGSKA (reference sequence). The CDR3 sequence: CSARDGREGSNSPLHF. CDR3 DNA sequence: TGCAGTGCTAGAGATGGCAGGGAAGGCTCAAATTCACCCCTCCACTTT.

J is TRBJ2-7 and V is TRBV6-4; 15 nucleotides line up with TRBD2. The ends lost 3 bases at V and 0 bases at J; junction bases unmatched: 6. This CDR3 has 18 residues. Looked up from germline, CDR1 is MRHNA and CDR2 is SNTAGT. The CDR3 bases are TGTGCCAGCAGTGAGAAGGGGACTAGCGGGGGGCCCTCCTACGAGCAGTACTTC. Residues: CASSEKGTSGGPSYEQYF.

The CDR3 region has the DNA TGTGCCAGCCTCGGGTGGTCTGGAAACACCATATATTTT. Translating gives CASLGWSGNTIYF. The chain employs TRBV27 and TRBJ1-3; no clear D gene. The CDR3 extends over 13 amino acids. Trimming took off 8 bases at V and 1 base at J, with 9 bases between the two ends. The germline V gene has CDR1 MNHEY and CDR2 SMNVEV (reference sequence).

The chain uses TRBV29-1 and TRBJ2-7; possibly TRBD1 for D (6 bases). Germline V gene lookup returns CDR1 SQVTM and CDR2 ANQGSEA. The CDR3 contains 13 residues. V lost 6 bases and J 1 base, leaving 13 bases between the germline ends. The CDR3 bases are TGCAGCGTCCGAATTACAGGGTCCTACGAGCAGTACTTC. Its protein is CSVRITGSYEQYF.

This clonotype was detected ten times or more. V and J are TRBV11-3 and TRBJ2-1; 11 positions agree with TRBD2. The germline V gene encodes CDR1 SGHNT and CDR2 YENEEA. This CDR3 has 17 residues. With V trimmed by 0 bases and J by 4 bases, 5 bases remained unmatched. The CDR3 DNA follows: TGTGCCAGCAGCTTAGATAGGGGACTAGCGGTGTACAATGAGCAGTTCTTC. Residues: CASSLDRGLAVYNEQFF.

This clonotype was observed at least ten times. This chain links TRBV20-1 with TRBJ2-7, with D tentatively TRBD1 (6 bases). The CDR3 sequence is 14 residues long. Looked up from germline, CDR1 is DFQATT and CDR2 is SNEGSKA (reference sequence). V was shortened by 7 bases and J by 0 bases, with 16 bases between the two germline ends. The CDR3 sequence is CSVRDPGASYEQYF. CDR3 DNA sequence: TGCAGTGTTCGAGATCCAGGGGCCTCCTACGAGCAGTACTTC.

This clonotype was seen at least ten times. The genes are TRBV15 and TRBJ2-2; D not resolved. V gave up 0 bases and J gave up 5 bases, with 10 bases separating them. The CDR3 length is 15 residues. Germline V gene lookup returns CDR1 LNHNV and CDR2 YYDKDF (reference sequence). CDR3 DNA: TGTGCCACCAGCAGAGATCTTTTGGTTACCGGGGAGCTGTTTTTT. Translated, it gives CATSRDLLVTGELFF.

This clonotype was detected many times. The J gene is TRBJ2-7, the V gene TRBV30; 14 bases fit TRBD2. The CDR3 spans 13 residues. The V segment lost 6 bases and the J segment 10 bases; nucleotides outside the gene matches: 8. Germline values: CDR1 GTSNPN, CDR2 SVGIG (reference sequence). The CDR3 here is CACSGLAGGLQYF. CDR3 nucleotides: TGTGCCTGCTCCGGACTAGCGGGAGGCCTCCAGTACTTC.